This TCR beta chain derives from a study of T cell repertoires in cytomegalovirus infection. The CDR3 has 14 residues. Germline CDR1 WSHSY, CDR2 SAAADI. The junction had 4 bases not matched to a gene; V was cut back by 3 bases and J by 4 bases. Via MiXCR, TCRdb re-called the reads, giving one row per CDR3 protein. The sample carries a few hundred thousand distinct CDR3 sequences, approximately 26% recorded once. V gene TRBV10-2 combines with J gene TRBJ2-7; TRBD2 matches at 9 bases. The specimen was PBMCs. The sequence was obtained from a human donor in good health (CMV status not recorded). Some clones in this sample may be carry-over from other donors' samples. The CDR3 here is CASSDTSGRYEQYF. CDR3 in DNA: TGCGCCAGCAGTGACACCAGCGGGAGGTACGAGCAGTACTTC.